The clone carrying this TCR beta chain was recorded a few times. These data are taken from a study of T cell responses to AZD1222 COVID-19 vaccine. Generated by immunoSEQ multiplex PCR, the TCRdb table keeps only in-frame clones and is missing some. This sample has about 82,000 clones; around 86% occur once, and the top ten carry around 19%. Second-dose intervals near 4 or 12 weeks were combined. The receptor was isolated from an adult who received the AZD1222 COVID-19 vaccine. The specimen was peripheral blood, collected 28 days after the second AZD1222 dose.

CDR3 nucleotides: TGTGCCCTACGAGGGAACAATGAAAAACTGTTTTTT. This sequence encodes CALRGNNEKLFF. This chain joins TRBV30 and TRBJ1-4; D is ambiguous. The CDR3 covers 12 residues. V gave up 8 bases and J gave up 5 bases, with 12 bases separating them. In germline, CDR1 is GTSNPN, CDR2 SVGIG (reference sequence).